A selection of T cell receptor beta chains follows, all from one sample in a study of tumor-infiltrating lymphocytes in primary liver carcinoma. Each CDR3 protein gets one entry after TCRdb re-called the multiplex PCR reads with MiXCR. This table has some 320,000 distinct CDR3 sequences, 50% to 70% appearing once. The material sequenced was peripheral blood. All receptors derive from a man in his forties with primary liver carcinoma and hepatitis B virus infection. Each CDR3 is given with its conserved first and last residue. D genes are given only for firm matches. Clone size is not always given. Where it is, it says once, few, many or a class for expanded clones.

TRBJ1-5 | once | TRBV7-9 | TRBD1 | CVSSQIGGGNQPQHF | TGTGTCAGCAGCCAAATAGGGGGCGGCAATCAGCCCCAGCATTTT
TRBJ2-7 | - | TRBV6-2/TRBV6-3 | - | CARSPDWVYEQYF | TGTGCAAGGAGCCCCGACTGGGTCTACGAGCAGTACTTC
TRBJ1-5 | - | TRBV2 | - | CASSVSGVQPQHF | TGTGCCAGCAGTGTATCGGGGGTCCAGCCCCAGCATTTT
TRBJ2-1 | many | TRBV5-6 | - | CASSLANEQFF | TGTGCCAGCAGCTTGGCGAATGAGCAGTTCTTC
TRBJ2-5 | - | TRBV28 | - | CASSSPGASRETQYF | TGTGCCAGCAGTTCCCCCGGGGCGTCGCGAGAGACCCAGTACTTC
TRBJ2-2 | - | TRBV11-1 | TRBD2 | CASILTAGEGTGELFF | TGTGCCAGCATTTTAACAGCGGGAGAAGGAACCGGGGAGCTGTTTTTT
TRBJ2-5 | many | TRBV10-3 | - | CAIRDSRVEETQYF | TGTGCCATCCGCGATTCGAGGGTAGAAGAGACCCAGTACTTC
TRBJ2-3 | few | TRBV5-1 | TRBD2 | CASSLGLAGAVDTQYF | TGCGCCAGCAGCTTGGGACTAGCGGGAGCGGTAGATACGCAGTATTTT
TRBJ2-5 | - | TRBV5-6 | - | CASSKQRAGETQYF | TGTGCCAGCAGCAAACAGAGGGCCGGCGAGACACAGTATTTC
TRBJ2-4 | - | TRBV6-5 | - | CASSFHDSDTQYF | TGTGCCAGCAGTTTCCACGATTCGGACACTCAGTACTTC
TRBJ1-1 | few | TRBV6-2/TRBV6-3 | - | CASSYFDRTEAFF | TGTGCCAGCAGTTACTTCGACCGGACTGAAGCTTTCTTT
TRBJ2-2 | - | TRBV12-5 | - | CASAFSDMGAGELFF | TGTGCTAGTGCTTTCAGTGATATGGGGGCCGGGGAGTTGTTTTTT
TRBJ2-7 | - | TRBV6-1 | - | CASRIQGGGSLAEQYF | TGTGCCAGCAGGATTCAGGGCGGTGGTAGTCTTGCCGAGCAGTACTTC
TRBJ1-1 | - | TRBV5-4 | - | CASSPGGVTTEALF | TGTGCCAGCAGCCCGGGGGGGGTTACCACTGAAGCTTTATTT
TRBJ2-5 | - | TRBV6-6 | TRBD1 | CASSYPRTGQEAQYF | TGTGCCAGCAGTTACCCAAGGACAGGCCAAGAGGCCCAGTACTTC
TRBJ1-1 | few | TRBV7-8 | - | CASSPLPGRANTEAFF | TGTGCCAGCAGCCCCCTCCCGGGCAGAGCGAACACTGAAGCTTTCTTT
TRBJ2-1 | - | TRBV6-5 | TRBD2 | CASSYLQGLAGNNEQFF | TGTGCCAGCAGTTACTTACAGGGACTAGCGGGAAACAATGAGCAGTTCTTC
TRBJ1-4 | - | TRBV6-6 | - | CASNEVNQDEKLFF | TGTGCCAGCAATGAAGTCAACCAGGATGAAAAACTGTTTTTT
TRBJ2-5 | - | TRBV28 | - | CASSLRDTETQYF | TGTGCCAGCAGTTTGAGGGACACAGAGACCCAGTACTTC
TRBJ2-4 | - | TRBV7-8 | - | CASSQEIADQGNIQYF | TGTGCCAGCAGCCAAGAAATAGCGGACCAGGGGAACATTCAGTACTTC
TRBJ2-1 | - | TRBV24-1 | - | CATSENGTPFF | TGTGCCACCAGTGAAAACGGGACTCCGTTCTTC
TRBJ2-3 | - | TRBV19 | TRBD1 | CASSPTGTGVGDTQYF | TGTGCCAGTAGCCCAACCGGGACAGGGGTGGGAGATACGCAGTATTTT
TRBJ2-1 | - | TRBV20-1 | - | CSARDMDYNEQFF | TGCAGTGCTAGAGATATGGACTACAATGAGCAGTTCTTC
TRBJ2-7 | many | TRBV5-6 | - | CASSGTGPGAEQYF | TGTGCCAGCAGCGGTACGGGACCGGGAGCCGAGCAGTACTTC
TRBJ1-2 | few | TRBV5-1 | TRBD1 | CASSSRGRSGYTF | TGCGCCAGCAGCTCCAGGGGGCGCTCCGGCTACACCTTC
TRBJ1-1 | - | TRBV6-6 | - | CASGRDTEAFF | TGTGCCAGCGGGAGGGACACTGAAGCCTTCTTT
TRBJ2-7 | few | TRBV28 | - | CASSLVRSSYEQYF | TGTGCCAGCAGTTTGGTTCGGAGCTCCTACGAGCAGTACTTC
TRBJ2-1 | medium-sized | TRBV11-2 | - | CASSSRSGTEQFF | TGTGCCAGCAGCTCCCGGAGCGGCACTGAGCAGTTCTTC
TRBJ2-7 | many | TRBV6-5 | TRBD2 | CASRTREAGAYEQYF | TGTGCCAGCAGGACCCGGGAGGCGGGAGCCTACGAGCAGTACTTC
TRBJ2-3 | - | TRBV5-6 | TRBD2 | CASSWSGLAGGDTQYF | TGTGCCAGCAGCTGGAGTGGGCTAGCGGGGGGGGATACGCAGTATTTT
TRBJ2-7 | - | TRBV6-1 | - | CASSVSSPYEQYF | TGTGCCAGCAGTGTATCCTCACCCTACGAACAGTACTTC
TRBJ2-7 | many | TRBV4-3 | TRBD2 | CASSYGPGRGEQYF | TGCGCCAGCAGCTACGGACCCGGGAGGGGCGAGCAGTACTTC
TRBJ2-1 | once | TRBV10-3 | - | CAITERPARENEQFF | TGTGCCATCACCGAGAGACCAGCGAGAGAAAATGAGCAGTTCTTC
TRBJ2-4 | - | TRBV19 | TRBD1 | CASSIGGQRNIQYF | TGTGCCAGTAGTATAGGGGGACAGAGAAACATTCAGTACTTC
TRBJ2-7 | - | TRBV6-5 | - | CASSHSGTSDEQYF | TGTGCCAGCAGTCACAGTGGCACCAGCGACGAGCAGTACTTC
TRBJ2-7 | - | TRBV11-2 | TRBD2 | CASSLRLAGGYDQYF | TGTGCCAGCAGCTTACGACTAGCGGGAGGCTACGACCAATACTTC
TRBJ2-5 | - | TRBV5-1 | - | CASSLSGSGEETQYF | TGCGCCAGCAGCTTGTCAGGGAGCGGTGAGGAGACCCAGTACTTC
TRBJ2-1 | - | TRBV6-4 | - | CASSDGTVGEQFF | TGTGCCAGCAGTGACGGGACGGTGGGCGAGCAGTTCTTC
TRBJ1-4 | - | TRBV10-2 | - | CACAQPRQREKLFF | TGCGCCTGCGCCCAACCGAGACAAAGGGAAAAACTGTTTTTT
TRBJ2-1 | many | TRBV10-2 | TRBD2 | CASSESAGGDYNEQFF | TGCGCCAGCAGTGAGTCCGCGGGGGGGGACTACAATGAGCAGTTCTTC
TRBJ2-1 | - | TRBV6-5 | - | CASSSTPSGREFF | TGTGCCAGCAGTTCCACGCCGTCAGGAAGGGAGTTCTTC